Below, 6 T cell receptor beta chains from the same sample are listed, as sequenced in a study of tumor-infiltrating lymphocytes in primary liver carcinoma (dated by TCRdb to about 2017). RNA from unsorted whole blood was extracted with TRIzol reagent, and germline DNA was obtained with the DNeasy Blood & Tissue kit. The instrument was an Illumina HiSeq 2500. TCRbeta-specific cDNA was reverse-transcribed from 500 ng total RNA using a constant-region primer and ProtoScript II reverse transcriptase. Three nested multiplex PCR rounds, following a slightly modified ARM-PCR procedure, were used to build the TCRbeta libraries. Multiplex TRBV1-TRBV30 forward primers and a Cbeta reverse primer were used in the first two PCR rounds, each of which was run for approximately 9 cycles. The raw public reads went through TCRdb reprocessing: fastp at Q25, MiXCR clone calling, in-frame beta chains kept. Identical CDR3 protein sequences are pooled into one entry, listed with their most common genes and DNA. Here the sample has about 180,000 distinct CDR3 sequences; about 60% occur a single time. Approximately 70% of the sample rests with the top ten.

The sample taken for sequencing was peripheral blood. These receptors all come from a man in his forties with primary liver carcinoma and hepatitis B virus infection.

A note on this clonotype: Just one base apart from a much larger clone, this may be a read error. The J gene is TRBJ2-1, the V gene TRBV11-2; 9 bases are a match to TRBD2. Germline CDR1 reads SGHAT; CDR2 reads FQNNGV. Trimming removed 0 bases from V and 8 bases from J; junction bases left unmatched: 8. The length of the CDR3 is 16 residues. CDR3 nucleotides: TGTGCCAGCAGCTTAGAAGGAGCGGGAGGCCGGGATGAGCAGTTCTTC. Its protein product is CASSLEGAGGRDEQFF.

To note about this clonotype: It may be a read error: a sequence one base away is much more abundant. The DNA for the CDR3 is TGCAGCGTTCCTGGAATTTTCGAGAAGTTCTTC. This codes for CSVPGIFEKFF. The chain uses TRBV29-1 and TRBJ2-1; D is ambiguous. Per the germline V gene, CDR1 is SQVTM and CDR2 is ANQGSEA. The CDR3 has 11 residues. The V and J ends lost 5 bases and 14 bases respectively, with 16 bases between them.

Notes on this clonotype: This likely comes from a read error, as the CDR3 has no conserved phenylalanine or tryptophan at its end. This rearrangement joins TRBV6-1 to TRBJ2-3; no definite D call. The CDR3 is 16 amino acids. The V gene lost 6 bases and the J gene lost 5 bases, with 21 bases spanning the gap. Germline CDR1 is MNHNS and CDR2 is SASEGT. CDR3 in amino acids: CASRLATNDDRDTQYS. CDR3 DNA sequence: TGTGCCAGCAGGTTAGCCACCAACGATGACCGAGATACGCAGTATTCT.

This clonotype was seen just once. Compared with germline, one end of the junction differs, possibly owing to a read error. V and J are TRBV29-1 and TRBJ2-3; D unclear. This CDR3 has 17 residues. CDR1 SQVTM and CDR2 ANQGSEA come from the germline V gene. For the CDR3, the DNA is TGCAGCGTCATTAACTTCGGTGCTAGAGGAAACACAGATATGCAGTATTTT. This codes for CSVINFGARGNTDMQYF.

The V call is TRBV6-1, the J call TRBJ1-5; D remains ambiguous. V gave up 1 base and J gave up 6 bases, with 7 bases separating them. The CDR3 extends over 13 amino acids. CDR1 and CDR2 (germline): MNHNS, SASEGT. The chain's CDR3 is CASSEVEGQPQHF. In nucleotides, the CDR3 is TGTGCCAGCAGTGAAGTGGAAGGTCAGCCCCAGCATTTT.

The gene calls are TRBV29-1 and TRBJ1-1; D may be TRBD1 (6 bases). V lost 0 bases to trimming and J lost 0 bases, with 11 bases between them. This CDR3 is built from 15 residues. The germline CDR1 and CDR2 sequences are SQVTM and ANQGSEA. CDR3 residues: CSVEDSGGVNTEAFF. CDR3 bases: TGCAGCGTTGAAGACTCTGGGGGCGTGAACACTGAAGCTTTCTTT.